This T cell receptor beta chain was sequenced during a study of identical twins. Study-wide results and limits: Recombination models fit unrelated individuals' TCR alpha sharing but underestimated twins'. Fewer insertions were carried by abundant cord blood beta clonotypes, but none was seen in memory repertoires.

V lost 0 bases to trimming and J lost 7 bases, with 14 bases between them. Germline values: CDR1 SGDLS, CDR2 YYNGEE. The CDR3 is made up of 14 amino acids. This clonotype appeared a few times. The antigen is not known. Unique molecular identifiers were present on the cDNA, and a universal primer site came from template switching. Each CDR3 protein is one row after TCRdb ran MiXCR on the 5' RACE reads. The table shows 450,000 to 600,000 distinct CDR3 sequences, with approximately 20% occurring only once. The sample also formed part of further work on yellow fever vaccine responses in identical twins. In that study: Each twin's T cell response to the vaccine was reported to look partly convergent and partly personalized.

Sequencing was done on a sample of CD4+ T cells sorted from blood. The source is a woman between 18 and 29 years old in good health. This rearrangement joins TRBV9 to TRBJ2-7; perhaps D is TRBD1 or TRBD2 (5 bases each). The CDR3 is CASSVEAGTAEQYF. The CDR3 DNA reads TGTGCCAGCAGCGTAGAGGCCGGGACGGCTGAGCAGTACTTC.